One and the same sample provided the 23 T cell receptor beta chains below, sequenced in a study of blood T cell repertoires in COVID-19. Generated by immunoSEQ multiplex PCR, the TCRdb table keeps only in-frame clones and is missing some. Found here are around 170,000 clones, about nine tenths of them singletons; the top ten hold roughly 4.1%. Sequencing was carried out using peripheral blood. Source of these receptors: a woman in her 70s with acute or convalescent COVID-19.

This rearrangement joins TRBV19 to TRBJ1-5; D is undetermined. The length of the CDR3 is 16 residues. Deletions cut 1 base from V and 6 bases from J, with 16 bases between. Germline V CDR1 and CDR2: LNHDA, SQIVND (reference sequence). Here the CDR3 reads CASSIGGGLGGQPQHF. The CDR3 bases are TGTGCCAGTAGTATAGGAGGAGGGTTAGGTGGTCAGCCCCAGCATTTT. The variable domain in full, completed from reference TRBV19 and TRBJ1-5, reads DGGITQSPKYLFRKEGQNVTLSCEQNLNHDAMYWYRQDPGQGLRLIYYSQIVNDFQKGDIAEGYSVSREKKESFPLTVTSAQKNPTAFYLCASSIGGGLGGQPQHFGDGTRLSIL.

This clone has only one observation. In DNA form, the CDR3 reads TGTGCCAGCAGCGTAACTTCCATGACAGGGGGGAATGAGCAGTTCTTC. Its translation is CASSVTSMTGGNEQFF. The V and J genes are TRBV9 and TRBJ2-1; 9 nucleotides agree with TRBD1. The CDR3 extends over 16 amino acids. CDR1 and CDR2 (germline): SGDLS, YYNGEE. Trimming cost V 1 base and J 7 bases; bases outside gene matches: 9.

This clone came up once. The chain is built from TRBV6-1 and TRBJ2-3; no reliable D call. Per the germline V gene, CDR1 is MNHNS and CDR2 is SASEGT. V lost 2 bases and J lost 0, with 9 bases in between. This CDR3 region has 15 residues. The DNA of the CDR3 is TGTGCCAGCAGTGAATTTTGGGCCAGCACAGATACGCAGTATTTT. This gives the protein CASSEFWASTDTQYF.

The CDR3 region is CASRGGSGPYEQYF. The CDR3 DNA reads TGTGCCAGCAGGGGGGGATCAGGTCCCTACGAGCAGTACTTC. The chain employs TRBV28 and TRBJ2-7; tentative D call: TRBD2 (6 bases). Germline CDR1 and CDR2: MDHEN and SYDVKM. V was clipped by 6 bases and J by 2 bases, with 14 bases between them. This CDR3 has 14 amino acids.

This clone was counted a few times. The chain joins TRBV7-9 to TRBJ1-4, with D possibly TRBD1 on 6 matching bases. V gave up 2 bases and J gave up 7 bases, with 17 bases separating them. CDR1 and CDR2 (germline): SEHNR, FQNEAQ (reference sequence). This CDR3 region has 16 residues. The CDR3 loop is CASSLRPGAGVEKLFF. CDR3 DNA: TGTGCCAGCAGCTTAAGGCCGGGGGCGGGAGTTGAAAAACTGTTTTTT.

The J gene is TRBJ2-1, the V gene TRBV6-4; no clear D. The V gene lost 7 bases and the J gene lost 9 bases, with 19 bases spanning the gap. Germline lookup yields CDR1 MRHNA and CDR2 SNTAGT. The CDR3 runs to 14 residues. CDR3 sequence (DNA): TGTGCCAGCACCGACATCCCCTTTACCGGTGAGCAGTTCTTC. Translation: CASTDIPFTGEQFF.

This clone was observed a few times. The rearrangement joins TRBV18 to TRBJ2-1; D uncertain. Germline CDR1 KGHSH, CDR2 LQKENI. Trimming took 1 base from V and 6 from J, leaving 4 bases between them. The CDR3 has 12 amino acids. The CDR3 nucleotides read TGTGCCAGCTCACCACTCGTCAATGAGCAGTTCTTC. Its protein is CASSPLVNEQFF.

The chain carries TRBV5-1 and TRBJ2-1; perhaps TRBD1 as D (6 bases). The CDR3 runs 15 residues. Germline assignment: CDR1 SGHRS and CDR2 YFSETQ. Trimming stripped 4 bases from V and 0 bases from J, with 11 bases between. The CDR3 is CASSLGAGSYNEQFF. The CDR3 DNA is TGCGCCAGCAGCCTGGGGGCGGGCTCCTACAATGAGCAGTTCTTC.

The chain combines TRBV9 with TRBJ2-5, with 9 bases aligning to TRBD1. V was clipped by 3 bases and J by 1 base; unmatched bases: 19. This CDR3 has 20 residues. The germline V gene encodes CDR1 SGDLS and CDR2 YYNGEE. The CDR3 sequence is CASSATGTGWKRGGQETQYF. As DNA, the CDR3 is TGTGCCAGCAGCGCAACCGGGACAGGGTGGAAAAGAGGTGGCCAAGAGACCCAGTACTTC.

CDR3 sequence: CASSPSIGRAESYEQYF. The CDR3 DNA follows: TGTGCCAGCTCACCAAGTATCGGGAGGGCCGAAAGCTACGAGCAGTACTTC. The rearrangement links TRBV18 to TRBJ2-7; 8 positions match TRBD2. The germline V gene has CDR1 KGHSH and CDR2 LQKENI. The V gene end was trimmed by 2 bases and the J gene end by 3 bases; junction bases not matched to a gene: 12. The CDR3 runs to 17 residues.

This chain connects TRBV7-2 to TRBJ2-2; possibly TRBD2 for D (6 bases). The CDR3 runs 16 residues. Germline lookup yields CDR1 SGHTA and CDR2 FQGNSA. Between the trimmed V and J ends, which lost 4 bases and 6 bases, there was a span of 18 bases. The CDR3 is CASSSELASTAGELFF. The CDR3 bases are TGTGCCAGCAGCTCGGAGCTAGCGTCTACAGCCGGGGAGCTGTTTTTT.

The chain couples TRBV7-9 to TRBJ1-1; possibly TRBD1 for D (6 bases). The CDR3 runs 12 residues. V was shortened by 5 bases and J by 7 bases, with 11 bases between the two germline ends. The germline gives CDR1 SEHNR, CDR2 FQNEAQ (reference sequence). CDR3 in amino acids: CASSPRTDEAFF. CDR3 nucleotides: TGTGCCAGCAGCCCCCGGACAGATGAAGCTTTCTTT. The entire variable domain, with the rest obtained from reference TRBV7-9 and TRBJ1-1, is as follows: DTGVSQNPRHKITKRGQNVTFRCDPISEHNRLYWYRQTLGQGPEFLTYFQNEAQLEKSRLLSDRFSAERPKGSFSTLEIQRTEQGDSAMYLCASSPRTDEAFFGQGTRLTVV.

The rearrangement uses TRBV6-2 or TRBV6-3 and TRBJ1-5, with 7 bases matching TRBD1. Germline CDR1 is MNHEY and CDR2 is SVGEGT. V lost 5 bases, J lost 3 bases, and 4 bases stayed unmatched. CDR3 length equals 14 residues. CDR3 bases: TGTGCCAGCAGTCGGACAGGTTACAATCAGCCCCAGCATTTT. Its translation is CASSRTGYNQPQHF.

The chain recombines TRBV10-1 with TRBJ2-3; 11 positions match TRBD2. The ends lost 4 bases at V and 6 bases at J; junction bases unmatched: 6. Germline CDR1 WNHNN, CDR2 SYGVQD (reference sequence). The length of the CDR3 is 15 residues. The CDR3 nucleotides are TGCGCCAGCAGTGGATCTAGCGGGGGGTTTGATACGCAGTATTTT. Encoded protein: CASSGSSGGFDTQYF.

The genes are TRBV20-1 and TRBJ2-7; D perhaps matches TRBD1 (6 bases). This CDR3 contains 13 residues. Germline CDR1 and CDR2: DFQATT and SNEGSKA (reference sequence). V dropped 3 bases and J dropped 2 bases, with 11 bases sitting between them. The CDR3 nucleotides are TGCAGTGCTAGTTCCAGGGGAACCTACGAGCAGTACTTC. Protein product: CSASSRGTYEQYF.

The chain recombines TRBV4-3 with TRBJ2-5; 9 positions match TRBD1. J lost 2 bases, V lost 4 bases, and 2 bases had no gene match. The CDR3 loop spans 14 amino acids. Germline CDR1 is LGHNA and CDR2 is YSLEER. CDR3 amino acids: CASSLGTGQETQYF. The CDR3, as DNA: TGCGCCAGCAGCCTAGGGACAGGGCAAGAGACCCAGTACTTC.

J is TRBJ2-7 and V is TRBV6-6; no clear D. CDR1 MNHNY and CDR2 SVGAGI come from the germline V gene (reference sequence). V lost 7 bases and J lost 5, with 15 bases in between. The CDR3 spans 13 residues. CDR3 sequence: CASKNPNQDEQYF. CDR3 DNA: TGTGCCAGCAAGAACCCCAACCAGGACGAGCAGTACTTC.

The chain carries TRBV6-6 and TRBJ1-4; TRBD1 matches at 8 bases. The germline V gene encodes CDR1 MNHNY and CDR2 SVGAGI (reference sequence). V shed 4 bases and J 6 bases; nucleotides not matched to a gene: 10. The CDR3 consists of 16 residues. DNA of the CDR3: TGTGCCAGCAGTTTCCCAACAGGGGGTCGGGATGAAAAACTGTTTTTT. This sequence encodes CASSFPTGGRDEKLFF.

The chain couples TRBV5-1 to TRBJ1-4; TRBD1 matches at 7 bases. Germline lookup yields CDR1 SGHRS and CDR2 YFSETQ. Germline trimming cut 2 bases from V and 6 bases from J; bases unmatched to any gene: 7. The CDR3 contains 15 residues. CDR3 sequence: CASSFNGRGDEKLFF. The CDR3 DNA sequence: TGCGCCAGCAGCTTTAATGGCAGGGGGGATGAAAAACTGTTTTTT.

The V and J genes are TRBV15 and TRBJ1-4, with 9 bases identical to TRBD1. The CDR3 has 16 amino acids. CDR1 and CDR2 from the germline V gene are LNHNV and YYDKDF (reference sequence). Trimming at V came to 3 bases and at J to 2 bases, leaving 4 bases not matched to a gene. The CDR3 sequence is CATSRGQGLTNEKLFF. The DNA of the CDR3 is TGTGCCACCAGCAGGGGACAGGGCTTGACTAATGAAAAACTGTTTTTT. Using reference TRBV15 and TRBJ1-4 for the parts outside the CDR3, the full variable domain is DAMVIQNPRYQVTQFGKPVTLSCSQTLNHNVMYWYQQKSSQAPKLLFHYYDKDFNNEADTPDNFQSRRPNTSFCFLDIRSPGLGDTAMYLCATSRGQGLTNEKLFFGSGTQLSVL.

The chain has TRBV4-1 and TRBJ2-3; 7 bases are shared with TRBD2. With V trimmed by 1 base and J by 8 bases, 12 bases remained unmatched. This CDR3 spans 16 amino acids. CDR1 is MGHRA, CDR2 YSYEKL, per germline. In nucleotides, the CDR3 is TGCGCCAGCAGCCAAGTACCTAGCGGTTCCCCAGGTACGCAGTATTTT. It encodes CASSQVPSGSPGTQYF.

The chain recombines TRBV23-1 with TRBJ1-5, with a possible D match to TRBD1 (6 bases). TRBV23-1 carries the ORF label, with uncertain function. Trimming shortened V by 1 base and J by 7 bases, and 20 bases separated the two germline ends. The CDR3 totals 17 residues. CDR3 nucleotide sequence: TGCGCCAGCAGTCAATTAAGGGGGGCCAGAGCGGGACAGCCCCAGCATTTT. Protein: CASSQLRGARAGQPQHF.

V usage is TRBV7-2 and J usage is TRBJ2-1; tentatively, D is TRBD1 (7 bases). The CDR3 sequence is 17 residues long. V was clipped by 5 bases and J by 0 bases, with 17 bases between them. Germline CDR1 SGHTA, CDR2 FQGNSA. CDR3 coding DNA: TGTGCCAGCAGCCCGCGGGACAGCCACCTCTCCTACAATGAGCAGTTCTTC. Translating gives CASSPRDSHLSYNEQFF.